This T cell receptor (beta chain) was sequenced in a study of blood T cell repertoires in COVID-19. As for the study in general: Acute-phase and convalescent COVID-19 samples originated in the United States, Italy and Spain. PBMCs, B-cell-depleted T cells, or T cells provided the cDNA or gDNA that made up the material.

Per the study methods: Amplification from reference gene primers served as the basis for estimated nucleated cell counts. Measured with immunoSEQ multiplex PCR; TCRdb has only the in-frame clones, and not every one. The V and J calls and clone size were taken over from that table, and D and trimming were inferred from the DNA. The table has tens of thousands of clones, around 83% seen once. The TCR comes from a man over 45 with acute or convalescent COVID-19. The sample taken for sequencing was peripheral blood.

CDR3: CASSVATGGSGKLFF. In DNA form, the CDR3 reads TGTGCCAGCAGCGTAGCTACAGGGGGTTCCGGAAAACTGTTTTTT. V and J are TRBV9 and TRBJ1-4, with 8 bases lining up with TRBD1. V shed 0 bases and J 10 bases; nucleotides not matched to a gene: 8. The CDR3 has 15 residues. Germline V gives CDR1 SGDLS, CDR2 YYNGEE. Full variable domain (rest looked up from reference TRBV9 and TRBJ1-4): DSGVTQTPKHLITATGQRVTLRCSPRSGDLSVYWYQQSLDQGLQFLIQYYNGEERAKGNILERFSAQQFPDLHSELNLSSLELGDSALYFCASSVATGGSGKLFFGSGTQLSVL.